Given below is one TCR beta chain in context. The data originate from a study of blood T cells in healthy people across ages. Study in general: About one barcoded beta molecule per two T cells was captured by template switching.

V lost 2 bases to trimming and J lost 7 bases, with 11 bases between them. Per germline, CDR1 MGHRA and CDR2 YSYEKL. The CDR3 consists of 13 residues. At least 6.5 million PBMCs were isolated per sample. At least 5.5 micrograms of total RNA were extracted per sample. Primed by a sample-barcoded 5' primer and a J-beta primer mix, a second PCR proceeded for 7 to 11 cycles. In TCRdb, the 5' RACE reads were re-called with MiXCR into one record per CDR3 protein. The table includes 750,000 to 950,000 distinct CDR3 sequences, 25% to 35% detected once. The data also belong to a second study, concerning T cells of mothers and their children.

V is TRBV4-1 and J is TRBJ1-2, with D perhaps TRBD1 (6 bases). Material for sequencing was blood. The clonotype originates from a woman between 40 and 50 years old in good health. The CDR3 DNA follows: TGCGCCAGCAGCCAATACAGGGTCGGTGGCTACACCTTC. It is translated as CASSQYRVGGYTF.